This entry is about one T cell receptor (beta chain). The source of the sample is a study of blood T cell repertoires in COVID-19. Study-wide context: T cells, B-cell-depleted T cells, or PBMCs provided the cDNA or gDNA that served as material.

The CDR3 runs to 18 residues. J was trimmed by 2 bases and V by 1 base; bases with no gene match: 9. Per germline, CDR1 SGHRS and CDR2 YFSETQ. Cohort 3 recovery required two negative PCRs, clearance, or symptom resolution. Only in-frame clones appear in the TCRdb table, and some are missing; sequencing was by immunoSEQ multiplex PCR. The table shows 150,000 to 190,000 clones, with around 84% occurring only once. This rearrangement joins TRBV5-1 to TRBJ2-3, with 11 bases identical to TRBD2. This TCR was sampled from a man aged 45 to 65 who had recovered from COVID-19. Sample: PBMCs or T cells enriched from blood (not recorded which). The CDR3 sequence is CASSLFALAGGLTDTQYF. Written as DNA, the CDR3 is TGCGCCAGCAGCTTGTTTGCCCTAGCGGGGGGCCTCACAGATACGCAGTATTTT.